This is a list of T cell receptor beta chains from one sample in a study of T cells in Graves' hyperthyroidism and ophthalmopathy. TCRdb passed the multiplex PCR reads through MiXCR, listing each CDR3 protein once. The table lists 400,000 to 500,000 distinct CDR3 sequences, about 13% of them singletons. The sequenced material came from blood. The receptors derive from a woman aged 18-29 years with Graves' hyperthyroidism. Each CDR3 is given with its conserved first and last residue. The D gene is left open where the match is weak. The size field is filled for only some rows; it gives once, few, many or a size class.

v_call	d_call	clone_size	j_call	cdr3_aa	cdr3_nt
TRBV6-1	TRBD2	NA	TRBJ2-7	CASSHGEGSYEQYF	TGTGCCAGCAGTCATGGGGAGGGCTCCTACGAGCAGTACTTC
TRBV10-1	NA	NA	TRBJ1-1	CASSQTVNTGAFF	TGCGCCAGCAGCCAGACCGTGAACACTGGAGCTTTCTTT
TRBV2	TRBD1	many	TRBJ1-2	CASRAGQGIYGYTF	TGTGCCAGCAGAGCGGGACAGGGAATCTATGGCTACACCTTC
TRBV28	NA	NA	TRBJ2-3	CASSRTDHWYF	TGTGCCAGCAGTAGGACGGACCACTGGTATTTT
TRBV20-1	TRBD1	many	TRBJ2-4	CSAGPGTGGSIQYF	TGCAGTGCTGGACCCGGGACAGGGGGTAGCATTCAGTACTTC
TRBV11-2	NA	many	TRBJ2-7	CASSLDHLRTQLYEQYF	TGTGCCAGCAGCTTAGATCATTTGCGGACTCAACTCTACGAGCAGTACTTC
TRBV27	NA	few	TRBJ1-4	CASTGIKKLFF	TGTGCCAGCACAGGGATTAAAAAACTGTTTTTT
TRBV10-2	NA	NA	TRBJ1-5	CASSSTQQDQPQHF	TGCGCCAGCAGTTCTACGCAGCAGGATCAGCCCCAGCATTTT
TRBV19	TRBD1	many	TRBJ1-1	CASIAGGSMNTEAFF	TGTGCCAGTATCGCAGGGGGTTCCATGAACACTGAAGCTTTCTTT
TRBV4-1	NA	NA	TRBJ1-5	CASSQERQGNQPQHF	TGCGCCAGCAGCCAAGAACGGCAGGGCAATCAGCCCCAGCATTTT
TRBV30	NA	NA	TRBJ2-3	CAWSGAGGLGEQYF	TGTGCCTGGAGTGGAGCCGGGGGCCTCGGTGAGCAGTATTTT
TRBV10-3	TRBD2	few	TRBJ2-1	CAISREGTSYNEQFF	TGTGCCATCAGCCGGGAGGGGACAAGCTACAATGAGCAGTTCTTC
TRBV7-2	NA	many	TRBJ2-1	CASSFIYNEQFF	TGTGCCAGCAGCTTTATCTACAATGAGCAGTTCTTC
TRBV20-1	NA	many	TRBJ2-2	CSASGLLADTGELFF	TGCAGTGCTAGTGGGCTCCTAGCTGATACCGGGGAGCTGTTTTTT
TRBV9	TRBD1	NA	TRBJ2-7	CASSVEGLMTGPTYEQYF	TGTGCCAGCAGCGTAGAGGGTTTGATGACAGGGCCAACCTACGAGCAGTACTTC
TRBV29-1	TRBD2	NA	TRBJ2-5	CSVALRTSGRAYF	TGCAGCGTTGCCCTCAGGACTAGCGGGAGGGCCTACTTC
TRBV7-9	NA	many	TRBJ2-1	CASSFGVYNEQFF	TGTGCCAGCAGCTTCGGAGTTTACAATGAGCAGTTCTTC
TRBV3-1	NA	many	TRBJ2-4	CASSSRDSQYF	TGTGCCAGCAGCTCCCGGGACTCTCAGTACTTC
TRBV6-2/TRBV6-3	TRBD1	NA	TRBJ2-3	CASNSPGQGRTDTQYF	TGTGCCTCCAATTCTCCGGGACAGGGGAGGACAGATACGCAGTATTTT
TRBV6-1	TRBD2	few	TRBJ2-2	CASSEALTSGSLTGELFF	TGTGCCAGCAGTGAAGCTTTGACTAGCGGGAGTCTTACCGGGGAGCTGTTTTTT
TRBV6-1	NA	few	TRBJ1-2	CASSYKRDYGYTF	TGTGCCAGCAGTTATAAACGGGACTATGGCTACACCTTC
TRBV7-2	TRBD2	many	TRBJ2-7	CASSPGARESHYEQYF	TGTGCCAGCAGCCCCGGGGCGCGGGAGTCCCACTACGAGCAGTACTTC
TRBV6-5	NA	many	TRBJ1-4	CASSYQKGRANEKLFF	TGTGCCAGCAGTTACCAAAAGGGTCGAGCGAATGAAAAACTGTTTTTT
TRBV6-1	TRBD1	few	TRBJ1-1	CASRPGTGKVEAFF	TGTGCCAGCAGACCCGGGACAGGGAAAGTTGAAGCTTTCTTT
TRBV19	TRBD1	NA	TRBJ1-1	CASSSQTGGTEAFF	TGTGCCAGTAGTTCGCAGACAGGGGGCACTGAAGCTTTCTTT
TRBV19	NA	few	TRBJ1-5	CASRWRQMNQPQHF	TGTGCCAGTAGATGGAGGCAAATGAATCAGCCCCAGCATTTT
TRBV12-3/TRBV12-4	TRBD2	many	TRBJ2-6	CASTQSRGGLSSGANVLTF	TGTGCCAGCACCCAATCAAGGGGAGGGCTTTCGTCTGGGGCCAACGTCCTGACTTTC
TRBV4-3	TRBD1	few	TRBJ1-6	CASSLGTAYNSPLHF	TGCGCCAGCAGCTTAGGGACAGCCTATAATTCACCCCTCCACTTT
TRBV10-3	NA	few	TRBJ1-2	CAISAQGDGYTF	TGTGCCATCAGTGCACAGGGAGATGGCTACACCTTC
TRBV12-3/TRBV12-4	TRBD2	many	TRBJ2-7	CASSRDYDYEQYF	TGTGCCAGCAGCCGGGACTATGATTACGAGCAGTACTTC
TRBV12-3/TRBV12-4	NA	many	TRBJ2-3	CASSLRGTSTDTQYF	TGTGCCAGCAGTTTAAGGGGCACTAGCACAGATACGCAGTATTTT
TRBV6-2/TRBV6-3	NA	many	TRBJ1-1	CASSNGGFQGMNTEAFF	TGTGCCAGCAGCAACGGGGGGTTCCAGGGGATGAACACTGAAGCTTTCTTT
TRBV6-1	NA	many	TRBJ1-2	CASSTDHSAYGYTF	TGTGCCAGCAGTACAGATCACTCCGCCTATGGCTACACCTTC
TRBV4-1	NA	NA	TRBJ1-1	CASSQDRAGGTEAFF	TGCGCCAGCAGCCAAGATCGGGCGGGGGGTACTGAAGCTTTCTTT
TRBV20-1	NA	NA	TRBJ2-1	CSARVGAGSYNEQFF	TGCAGTGCTAGAGTCGGAGCCGGTTCCTACAATGAGCAGTTCTTC
TRBV2	NA	NA	TRBJ1-2	CADRKVGYTF	TGTGCCGACAGGAAGGTTGGCTACACCTTC
TRBV27	NA	many	TRBJ1-1	CASSLLRYGDTEAFF	TGTGCCAGCAGTTTATTAAGGTATGGGGACACTGAAGCTTTCTTT
TRBV6-5	TRBD2	NA	TRBJ2-7	CASSYSDLAGVRGYEQYF	TGTGCCAGCAGTTACTCGGATCTAGCGGGAGTCAGAGGGTACGAGCAGTACTTC
TRBV9	NA	few	TRBJ2-7	CASSVGEETYEQYF	TGTGCCAGCAGCGTAGGAGAGGAGACCTACGAGCAGTACTTC
TRBV6-2/TRBV6-3	NA	many	TRBJ2-5	CASSSSVGDPRTQYF	TGTGCCAGCAGTTCGTCAGTGGGAGACCCAAGGACCCAGTACTTC